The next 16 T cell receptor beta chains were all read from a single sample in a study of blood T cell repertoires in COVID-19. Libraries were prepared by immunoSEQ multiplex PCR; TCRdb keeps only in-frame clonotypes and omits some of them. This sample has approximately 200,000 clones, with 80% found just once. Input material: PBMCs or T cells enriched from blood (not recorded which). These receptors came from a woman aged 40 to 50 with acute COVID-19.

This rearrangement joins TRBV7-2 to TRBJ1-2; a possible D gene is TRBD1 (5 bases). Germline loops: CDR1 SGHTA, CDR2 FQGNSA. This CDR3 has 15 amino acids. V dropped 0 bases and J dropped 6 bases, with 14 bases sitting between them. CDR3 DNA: TGTGCCAGCAGCTTAGCCTCCAGGGTAGTTGATGGCTACACCTTC. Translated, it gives CASSLASRVVDGYTF.

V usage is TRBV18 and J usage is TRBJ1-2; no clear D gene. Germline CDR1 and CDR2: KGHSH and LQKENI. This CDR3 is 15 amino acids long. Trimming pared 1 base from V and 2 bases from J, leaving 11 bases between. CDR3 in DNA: TGTGCCAGCTCACCACTATCCGGGATCAACTATGGCTACACCTTC. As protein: CASSPLSGINYGYTF.

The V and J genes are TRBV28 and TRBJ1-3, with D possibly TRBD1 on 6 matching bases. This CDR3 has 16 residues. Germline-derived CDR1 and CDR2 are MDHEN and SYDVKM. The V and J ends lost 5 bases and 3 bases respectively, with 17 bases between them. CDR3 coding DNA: TGTGCCAGCAGTCCCCGGGGGGGGGCGCTTGGAAACACCATATATTTT. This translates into CASSPRGGALGNTIYF.

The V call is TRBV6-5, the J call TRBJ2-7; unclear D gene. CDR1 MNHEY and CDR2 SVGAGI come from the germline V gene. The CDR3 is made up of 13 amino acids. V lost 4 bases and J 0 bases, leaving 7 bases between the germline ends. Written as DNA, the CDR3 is TGTGCCAGCAGTTTAAAACTCTCCTACGAGCAGTACTTC. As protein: CASSLKLSYEQYF.

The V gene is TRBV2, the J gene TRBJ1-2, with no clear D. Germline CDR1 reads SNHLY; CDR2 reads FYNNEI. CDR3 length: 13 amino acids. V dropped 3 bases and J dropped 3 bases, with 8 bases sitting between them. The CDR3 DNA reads TGTGCCAGCAGTGAGGGGAGCGACTATGGCTACACCTTC. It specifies CASSEGSDYGYTF.

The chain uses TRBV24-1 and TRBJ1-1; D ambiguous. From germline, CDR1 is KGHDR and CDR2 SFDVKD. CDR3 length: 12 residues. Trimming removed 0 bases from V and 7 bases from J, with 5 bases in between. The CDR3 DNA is TGTGCCACCAGTGATTTGGTCGGTGAAGCTTTCTTT. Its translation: CATSDLVGEAFF.

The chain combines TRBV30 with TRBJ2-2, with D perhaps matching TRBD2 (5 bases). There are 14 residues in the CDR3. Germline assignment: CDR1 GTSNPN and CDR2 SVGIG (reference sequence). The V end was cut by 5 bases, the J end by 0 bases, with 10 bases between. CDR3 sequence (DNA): TGTGCCTGGGTTTGGGGAGCGAACACCGGGGAGCTGTTTTTT. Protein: CAWVWGANTGELFF.

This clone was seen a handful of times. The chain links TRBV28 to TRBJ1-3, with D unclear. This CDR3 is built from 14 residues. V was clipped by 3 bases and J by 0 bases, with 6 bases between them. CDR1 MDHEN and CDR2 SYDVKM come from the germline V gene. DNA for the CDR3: TGTGCCAGCAGTTTGCTAACCTCTGGAAACACCATATATTTT. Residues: CASSLLTSGNTIYF.

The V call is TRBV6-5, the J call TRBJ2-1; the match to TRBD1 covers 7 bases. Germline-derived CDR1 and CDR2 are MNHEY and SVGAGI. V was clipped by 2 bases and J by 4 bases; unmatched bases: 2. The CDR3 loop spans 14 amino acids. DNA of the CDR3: TGTGCCAGCAGTTACGGGACAGCTTACAATGAGCAGTTCTTC. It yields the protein CASSYGTAYNEQFF.

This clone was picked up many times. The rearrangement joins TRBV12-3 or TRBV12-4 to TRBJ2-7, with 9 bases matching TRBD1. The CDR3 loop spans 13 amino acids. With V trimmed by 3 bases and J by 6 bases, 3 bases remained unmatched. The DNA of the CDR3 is TGTGCCAGCAGTTTCGGGACAGGGCGCGAGCAGTACTTC. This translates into CASSFGTGREQYF.

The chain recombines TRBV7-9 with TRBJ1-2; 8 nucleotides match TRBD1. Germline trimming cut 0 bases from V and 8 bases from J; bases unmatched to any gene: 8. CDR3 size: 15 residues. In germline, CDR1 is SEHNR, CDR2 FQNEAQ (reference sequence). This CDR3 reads CASSLAGPGGQGYTF. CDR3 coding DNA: TGTGCCAGCAGCTTAGCAGGGCCAGGGGGCCAGGGCTACACCTTC.

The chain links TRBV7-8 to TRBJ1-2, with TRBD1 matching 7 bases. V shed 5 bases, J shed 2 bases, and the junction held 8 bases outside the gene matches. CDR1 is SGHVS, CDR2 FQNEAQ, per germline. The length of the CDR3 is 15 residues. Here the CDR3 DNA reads TGTGCCAGCAGCCAGGGACAGACCTTAAACTATGGCTACACCTTC. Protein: CASSQGQTLNYGYTF.

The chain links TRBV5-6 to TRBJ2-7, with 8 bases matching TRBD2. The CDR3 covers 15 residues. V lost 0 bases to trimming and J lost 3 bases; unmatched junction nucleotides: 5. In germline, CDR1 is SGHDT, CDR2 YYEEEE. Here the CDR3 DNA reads TGTGCCAGCAGCTTGGGCGGGGGGATCGACTACGAGCAGTACTTC. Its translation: CASSLGGGIDYEQYF.

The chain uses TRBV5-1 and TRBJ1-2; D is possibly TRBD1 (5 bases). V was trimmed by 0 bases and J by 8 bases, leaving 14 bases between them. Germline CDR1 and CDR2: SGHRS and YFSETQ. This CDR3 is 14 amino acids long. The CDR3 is CASSLEGRTIGYTF. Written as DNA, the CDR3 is TGCGCCAGCAGCTTGGAGGGGCGGACTATCGGCTACACCTTC.

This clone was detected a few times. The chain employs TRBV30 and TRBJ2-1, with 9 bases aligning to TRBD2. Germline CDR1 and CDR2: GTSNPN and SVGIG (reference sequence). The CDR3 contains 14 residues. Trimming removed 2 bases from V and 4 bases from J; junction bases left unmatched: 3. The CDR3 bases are TGTGCCTGGAGTACTCTAGCGGGGTACAATGAGCAGTTCTTC. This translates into CAWSTLAGYNEQFF. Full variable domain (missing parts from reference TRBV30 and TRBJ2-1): SQTIHQWPATLVQPVGSPLSLECTVEGTSNPNLYWYRQAAGRGLQLLFYSVGIGQISSEVPQNLSASRPQDRQFILSSKKLLLSDSGFYLCAWSTLAGYNEQFFGPGTRLTVL.

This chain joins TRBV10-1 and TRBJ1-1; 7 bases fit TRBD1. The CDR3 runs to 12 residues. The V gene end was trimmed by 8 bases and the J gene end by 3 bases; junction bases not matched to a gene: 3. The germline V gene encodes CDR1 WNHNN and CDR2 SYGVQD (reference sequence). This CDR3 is CASYRGHTEAFF. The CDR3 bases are TGCGCCAGCTACAGGGGACACACTGAAGCTTTCTTT.